The 15 T cell receptor beta chains below come from one sample, sequenced in a study of monozygotic twins with inflammatory bowel disease. TCRdb reprocessed the 5' RACE reads and keeps a single row for each CDR3 protein, giving no DNA. The sample is made up of 350,000 to 550,000 distinct CDR3 sequences, and the top ten hold roughly 2.2% of it. Input material: blood. The receptors originated from a human donor with ulcerative colitis or Crohn's disease, or a healthy co-twin of an affected twin (not recorded which).

V and J are TRBV20-1 and TRBJ2-7. The CDR3 extends over 13 amino acids. From germline, CDR1 is DFQATT and CDR2 SNEGSKA (reference sequence). The CDR3 protein is CSAESGSIDEQYF.

The V and J genes are TRBV4-2 and TRBJ1-5; no DNA is available, so the TRBD1 call from TCRdb remains unchecked. Germline V gene lookup returns CDR1 LGHNA and CDR2 YNFKEQ. The CDR3 covers 14 residues. This chain's CDR3 is CASSQEGGLQPQHF.

V and J are TRBV7-9 and TRBJ2-7; TCRdb returns TRBD1, unconfirmable since there is no DNA. This CDR3 spans 13 amino acids. Germline values: CDR1 SEHNR, CDR2 FQNEAQ (reference sequence). CDR3 region: CASSPLDSYEQYF.

The CDR3 reads CASSLSSPSAPLHF. The chain has TRBV5-1 and TRBJ1-6; TCRdb calls TRBD1, which cannot be checked without DNA. Germline CDR1 and CDR2: SGHRS and YFSETQ. CDR3 length: 14 residues.

The J gene is TRBJ1-6, the V gene TRBV3-1; there is no DNA to check the TCRdb D call of TRBD1. Germline assignment: CDR1 LGHDT and CDR2 YNNKEL (reference sequence). CDR3 length equals 14 residues. Here the CDR3 reads CASSQTGDFSPLHF.

The gene calls are TRBV7-2 and TRBJ2-1. CDR1 is SGHTA, CDR2 FQGNSA, per germline. The CDR3 extends over 12 amino acids. CDR3 sequence: CASSLAESEQFF. Looking up the rest from reference TRBV7-2 and TRBJ2-1 gives the full variable domain: GAGVSQSPSNKVTEKGKDVELRCDPISGHTALYWYRQSLGQGLEFLIYFQGNSAPDKSGLPSDRFSAERTGGSVSTLTIQRTQQEDSAVYLCASSLAESEQFFGPGTRLTVL.

The genes are TRBV7-3 and TRBJ2-5; without DNA, the TCRdb call of TRBD2 cannot be checked. CDR1 and CDR2 from the germline V gene are SGHTA and FQGTGA. There are 15 residues in the CDR3. The CDR3 loop is CASSLRAGAQETQYF.

The V and J genes are TRBV2 and TRBJ1-2. The CDR3 length is 15 residues. Germline values: CDR1 SNHLY, CDR2 FYNNEI. CDR3 region: CASSESMRKIYGYTF.

The chain uses TRBV7-2 and TRBJ1-5; TCRdb's D gene call, TRBD1, goes unchecked for lack of DNA. Germline CDR1 and CDR2: SGHTA and FQGNSA. This CDR3 contains 15 residues. The CDR3 is CASSPRTGSNQPQHF.

The rearrangement links TRBV19 to TRBJ1-6. This CDR3 comprises 12 residues. Germline-derived CDR1 and CDR2 are LNHDA and SQIVND (reference sequence). The CDR3: CASQPDNSPLHF.

The V and J genes are TRBV6-5 and TRBJ2-1; TCRdb designates TRBD2, a call that cannot be tested without DNA. The CDR3 is 16 residues long. CDR1 and CDR2 from the germline V gene are MNHEY and SVGAGI. The CDR3 here is CASSYLLGTRSNEQFF.

V and J are TRBV6-1 and TRBJ1-1; the D gene TCRdb calls, TRBD1, cannot be checked with no DNA. The CDR3 covers 15 residues. In germline, CDR1 is MNHNS, CDR2 SASEGT. This chain's CDR3 is CASTLDRNTNTEAFF.

This sequence joins TRBV4-1 and TRBJ2-3; the D call from TCRdb, TRBD1, cannot be confirmed without DNA. There are 15 residues in the CDR3. The germline V gene has CDR1 MGHRA and CDR2 YSYEKL. This chain's CDR3 is CASSQAVRERDTQYF.

The V and J genes are TRBV6-1 and TRBJ2-1; there is no DNA to check the TCRdb D call of TRBD1. This CDR3 region has 15 residues. Germline CDR1 MNHNS, CDR2 SASEGT. The CDR3: CASSRTGIDYNEQFF.

The gene calls are TRBV9 and TRBJ2-1; TCRdb indicates TRBD2, and absent DNA this call remains unverified. The length of the CDR3 is 16 residues. Germline loops: CDR1 SGDLS, CDR2 YYNGEE. The CDR3 spells CASSFGGLSLDNEQFF.